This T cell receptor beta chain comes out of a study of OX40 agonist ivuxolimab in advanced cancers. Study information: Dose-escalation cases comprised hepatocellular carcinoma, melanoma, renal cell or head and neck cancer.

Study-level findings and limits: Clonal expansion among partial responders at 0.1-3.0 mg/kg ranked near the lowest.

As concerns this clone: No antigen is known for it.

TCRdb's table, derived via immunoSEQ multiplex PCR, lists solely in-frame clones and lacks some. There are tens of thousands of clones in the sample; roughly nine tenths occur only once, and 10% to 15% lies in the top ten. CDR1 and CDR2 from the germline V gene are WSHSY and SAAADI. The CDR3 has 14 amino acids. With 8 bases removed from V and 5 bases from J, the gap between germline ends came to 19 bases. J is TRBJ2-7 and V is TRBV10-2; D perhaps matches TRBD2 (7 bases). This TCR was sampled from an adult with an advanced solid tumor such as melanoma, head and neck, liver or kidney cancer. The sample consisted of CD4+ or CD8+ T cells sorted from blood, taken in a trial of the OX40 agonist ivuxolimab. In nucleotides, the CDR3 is TGCGCCAGCTGGGGGGGGCTACCCCGACACGAGCAGTACTTC. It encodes CASWGGLPRHEQYF.